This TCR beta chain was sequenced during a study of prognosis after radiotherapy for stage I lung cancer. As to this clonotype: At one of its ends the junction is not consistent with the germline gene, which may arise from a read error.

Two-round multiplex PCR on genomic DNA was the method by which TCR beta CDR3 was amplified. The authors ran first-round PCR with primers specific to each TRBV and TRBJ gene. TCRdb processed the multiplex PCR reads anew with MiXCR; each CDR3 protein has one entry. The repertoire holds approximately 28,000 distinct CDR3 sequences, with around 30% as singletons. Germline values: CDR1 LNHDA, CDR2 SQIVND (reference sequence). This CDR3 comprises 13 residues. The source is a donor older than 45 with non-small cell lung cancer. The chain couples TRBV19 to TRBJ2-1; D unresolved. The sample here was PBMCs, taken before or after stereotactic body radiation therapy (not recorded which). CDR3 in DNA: TGTTCCAGTAGTATCCGCCGGTTCAATGAGCAGTTCTTC. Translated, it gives CSSSIRRFNEQFF.